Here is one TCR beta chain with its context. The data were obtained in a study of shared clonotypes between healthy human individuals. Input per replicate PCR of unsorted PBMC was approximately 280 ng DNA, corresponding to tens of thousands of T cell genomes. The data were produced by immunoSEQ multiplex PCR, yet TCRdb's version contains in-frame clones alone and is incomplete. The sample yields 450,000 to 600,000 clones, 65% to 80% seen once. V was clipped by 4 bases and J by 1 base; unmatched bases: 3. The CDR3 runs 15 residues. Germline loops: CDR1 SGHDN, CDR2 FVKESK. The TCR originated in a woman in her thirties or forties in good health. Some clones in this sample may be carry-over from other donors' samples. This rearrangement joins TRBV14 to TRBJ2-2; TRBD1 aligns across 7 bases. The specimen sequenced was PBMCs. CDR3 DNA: TGTGCCAGCAGCCGTAACAGGGGGAACACCGGGGAGCTGTTTTTT. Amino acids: CASSRNRGNTGELFF.